A single sample gave rise to the 18 T cell receptor beta chains below, sequenced in a study of blood T cell repertoires in COVID-19. Profiling relied on immunoSEQ multiplex PCR, and the TCRdb table lists in-frame clones only, not all of them. In the table there are around 97,000 clones, around 84% of which are singletons. Sequencing was carried out using peripheral blood. The receptors originated from a human donor in a cohort sampled during active COVID-19.

V is TRBV19 and J is TRBJ1-2; 7 bases fit TRBD1. After removal of 5 bases from V and 9 bases from J, the junction contained 9 bases not matched to a gene. CDR1 and CDR2 from the germline V gene are LNHDA and SQIVND (reference sequence). This CDR3 is 13 amino acids long. The CDR3 here is CASSPRGQRSYTF. In DNA form, the CDR3 reads TGTGCCAGTAGTCCTAGGGGACAGAGGAGCTACACCTTC. Drawing the rest from reference TRBV19 and TRBJ1-2, the complete variable domain is DGGITQSPKYLFRKEGQNVTLSCEQNLNHDAMYWYRQDPGQGLRLIYYSQIVNDFQKGDIAEGYSVSREKKESFPLTVTSAQKNPTAFYLCASSPRGQRSYTFGSGTRLTVV.

The rearrangement joins TRBV15 to TRBJ2-2, with D tentatively TRBD1 (5 bases). The CDR3 loop spans 16 amino acids. V lost 1 base to trimming and J lost 2 bases, with 11 bases between them. The germline V gene encodes CDR1 LNHNV and CDR2 YYDKDF (reference sequence). The CDR3 reads CATSRGFDRNTGELFF. The DNA for the CDR3 is TGTGCCACCAGCAGAGGATTCGACAGAAACACCGGGGAGCTGTTTTTT.

This clone has only a few counts. The genes are TRBV9 and TRBJ2-5, with D possibly being TRBD1 (5 bases). Trimming removed 3 bases at V and 5 bases at J, with 20 bases between. CDR1 is SGDLS, CDR2 YYNGEE, per germline. This CDR3 is 16 amino acids long. CDR3 coding DNA: TGTGCCAGCAGCGCAGGGTTAAGGTTGCAATGGGAGACCCAGTACTTC. This codes for CASSAGLRLQWETQYF.

This chain connects TRBV9 to TRBJ2-3; D ambiguous. Germline CDR1 SGDLS, CDR2 YYNGEE. The CDR3 sequence is 16 residues long. The germline V and J ends were trimmed by 4 bases and 2 bases, with 17 bases remaining between them. In DNA form, the CDR3 reads TGTGCCAGCAGCCCCGCGGCCGGGTCTACCACAGATACGCAGTATTTT. Residues: CASSPAAGSTTDTQYF.

The chain couples TRBV13 to TRBJ2-3; D gene unclear. The CDR3 is 13 residues long. The germline gives CDR1 PRHDT, CDR2 FYEKMQ (reference sequence). Deletions cut 5 bases from V and 3 bases from J, with 9 bases between. Here the CDR3 DNA reads TGTGCCAGCAGCCCTATTGGTACAGATACGCAGTATTTT. Amino acid sequence: CASSPIGTDTQYF.

The genes are TRBV5-1 and TRBJ2-3; D may be TRBD2 (5 bases). The CDR3 consists of 16 residues. The V and J ends lost 0 bases and 5 bases respectively, with 16 bases between them. Germline V lookup: CDR1 SGHRS, CDR2 YFSETQ. The CDR3 nucleotides are TGCGCCAGCAGCTTGGGGGGAGCCCTTGTGGTAGATACGCAGTATTTT. This codes for CASSLGGALVVDTQYF.

This clone has just a few counts. J is TRBJ1-5 and V is TRBV6-5; a possible D gene is TRBD1 (5 bases). Germline lookup yields CDR1 MNHEY and CDR2 SVGAGI. This CDR3 is built from 14 residues. V gave up 2 bases and J gave up 7 bases, with 12 bases separating them. The CDR3 sequence is CASSYRGERQPQHF. In DNA form, the CDR3 reads TGTGCCAGCAGTTACAGGGGTGAGAGACAGCCCCAGCATTTT.

J is TRBJ2-1 and V is TRBV7-8; tentatively, D is TRBD2 (6 bases). V gave up 1 base and J gave up 7 bases, with 14 bases separating them. Germline V gene lookup returns CDR1 SGHVS and CDR2 FQNEAQ. CDR3 length equals 15 residues. The CDR3 bases are TGTGCCAGCAGCTTAGGATCGGGGGATTGGAATGAGCAGTTCTTC. Protein sequence: CASSLGSGDWNEQFF.

The rearrangement links TRBV5-1 to TRBJ2-5; tentative D call: TRBD1 (5 bases). V shed 1 base and J shed 5 bases, with 15 bases lying between them. Germline V gives CDR1 SGHRS, CDR2 YFSETQ. The CDR3 spans 15 residues. DNA for the CDR3: TGCGCCAGCAGCTTGCTTGGGGCAGAAGGGGAGACCCAGTACTTC. Encoded protein: CASSLLGAEGETQYF.

This clone was seen a single time. The chain recombines TRBV5-5 with TRBJ1-5; 10 nucleotides line up with TRBD1. Looked up from germline, CDR1 is SGHKS and CDR2 is YYEKEE (reference sequence). The CDR3 contains 14 residues. Trimming removed 5 bases from V and 5 bases from J; junction bases left unmatched: 4. The CDR3 loop is CASSHDRGHQPQHF. CDR3 DNA: TGTGCCAGCAGTCATGACAGGGGGCATCAGCCCCAGCATTTT.

The CDR3 sequence: CAISVEGGAGANVLTF. DNA of the CDR3: TGTGCCATCAGTGTGGAAGGGGGAGCTGGGGCCAACGTCCTGACTTTC. The chain employs TRBV10-3 and TRBJ2-6; D possibly corresponds to TRBD1 (6 bases). Germline V lookup: CDR1 ENHRY, CDR2 SYGVKD. Deletions cut 4 bases from V and 2 bases from J, with 12 bases between. The CDR3 runs to 16 residues.

This rearrangement joins TRBV3-1 (or the pseudogene TRBV3-2) to TRBJ2-2; D is possibly TRBD2 (5 bases). This CDR3 is built from 14 residues. Germline V gives CDR1 LGHDT, CDR2 YNNKEL (reference sequence). Deletions cut 1 base from V and 3 bases from J, with 6 bases between. This CDR3 is CASSQGGYTGELFF. The CDR3 region has the DNA TGTGCCAGCAGCCAAGGAGGGTACACCGGGGAGCTGTTTTTT.

The genes are TRBV5-1 and TRBJ2-3; 8 nucleotides match TRBD1. Germline CDR1 SGHRS, CDR2 YFSETQ. V was clipped by 1 base and J by 3 bases; unmatched bases: 4. This CDR3 is 15 amino acids long. CDR3 DNA: TGCGCCAGCAGCTTGCGGACAGGGCCGACAGATACGCAGTATTTT. Amino acids: CASSLRTGPTDTQYF.

This clone was recorded only once. This chain links TRBV7-9 with TRBJ2-3; a weak D match, TRBD1 (5 bases). Trimming pared 5 bases from V and 6 bases from J, leaving 18 bases between. CDR1 is SEHNR and CDR2 is FQNEAQ in the germline V gene (reference sequence). CDR3 size: 15 residues. CDR3 in DNA: TGTGCCAGCAGCCCCGGTTCAAGGGGCCCGGATACGCAGTATTTT. Translation: CASSPGSRGPDTQYF. The complete variable domain, with remaining parts taken from reference TRBV7-9 and TRBJ2-3, reads DTGVSQNPRHKITKRGQNVTFRCDPISEHNRLYWYRQTLGQGPEFLTYFQNEAQLEKSRLLSDRFSAERPKGSFSTLEIQRTEQGDSAMYLCASSPGSRGPDTQYFGPGTRLTVL.

This chain joins TRBV9 and TRBJ1-3, with D perhaps matching TRBD1 (6 bases). Germline CDR1 and CDR2: SGDLS and YYNGEE. The CDR3 length is 16 residues. Trimming took 0 bases from V and 3 from J, leaving 13 bases between them. In nucleotides, the CDR3 is TGTGCCAGCAGCGTAGAGCCAGGGGCGGATGGAAACACCATATATTTT. Its protein is CASSVEPGADGNTIYF.

The gene calls are TRBV28 and TRBJ1-2; no definite D call. Trimming pared 8 bases from V and 0 bases from J, leaving 16 bases between. The length of the CDR3 is 15 residues. Germline V lookup: CDR1 MDHEN, CDR2 SYDVKM. CDR3 DNA sequence: TGTGCCAGCGACGGGTCACCTATAGCTAACTATGGCTACACCTTC. Residues: CASDGSPIANYGYTF.

The CDR3 loop reads CASSLTGGGSTEAFF. CDR3 coding DNA: TGTGCCAGCAGCTTAACAGGGGGAGGCAGTACTGAAGCTTTCTTT. This chain connects TRBV7-2 to TRBJ1-1; 8 bases line up with TRBD1. The CDR3 length is 15 residues. CDR1 is SGHTA and CDR2 is FQGNSA in the germline V gene. J was trimmed by 5 bases and V by 2 bases; bases with no gene match: 7.

V gene TRBV21-1 combines with J gene TRBJ1-4; the table calls TRBD1, which could not be checked here. TRBV21-1 is designated a pseudogene. CDR3 length equals 15 residues. The CDR3 loop reads CASSKYGTGREKLFF. DNA for the CDR3: TGTGCCAGCAGCAAATACGGGACAGGGCGAGAAAAACTGTTTTTT.